These 5 T cell receptor beta chains were sequenced from one sample in a study of lymphopenia after photon versus proton radiotherapy. The data were produced by immunoSEQ multiplex PCR, yet TCRdb's version contains in-frame clones alone and is incomplete. This sample has more than 20,000 clones, with 85% found just once. Source: peripheral blood, taken from a patient treated with photon-based radiotherapy. The receptors derive from a man aged 55 to 69 with pancreatic cancer.

The V and J genes are TRBV9 and TRBJ2-7; 7 bases align to TRBD1. Germline V gene lookup returns CDR1 SGDLS and CDR2 YYNGEE. This CDR3 is 13 amino acids long. V lost 4 bases to trimming and J lost 5 bases; unmatched junction nucleotides: 6. The CDR3 DNA sequence: TGTGCCAGCAGCTGGGACAGCCGCCACGAGCAGTACTTC. It encodes CASSWDSRHEQYF.

V is TRBV29-1 and J is TRBJ1-2, with 8 bases fitting TRBD1. The J segment lost 0 bases and the V segment lost 6 bases, leaving 6 bases of the junction unmatched. This CDR3 contains 14 residues. Germline CDR1 SQVTM, CDR2 ANQGSEA. CDR3 coding DNA: TGCAGCGTCGCAGACAGGGGAGCTAACTATGGCTACACCTTC. Translated: CSVADRGANYGYTF.

The table lists this clone with a count of one. The chain is built from TRBV5-4 and TRBJ2-3; D is perhaps TRBD2 (5 bases). This CDR3 has 12 amino acids. Germline V gene lookup returns CDR1 SGHNT and CDR2 YYREEE (reference sequence). V lost 2 bases, J lost 6 bases, and 7 bases lay in between. CDR3 DNA: TGTGCCAGCAGCTTCCCGGGGGATACGCAGTATTTT. This translates into CASSFPGDTQYF. Complete variable domain (other parts from reference TRBV5-4 and TRBJ2-3): ETGVTQSPTHLIKTRGQQVTLRCSSQSGHNTVSWYQQALGQGPQFIFQYYREEENGRGNFPPRFSGLQFPNYSSELNVNALELDDSALYLCASSFPGDTQYFGPGTRLTVL.

The V call is TRBV7-2, the J call TRBJ1-1; D is unclear. Deletions cut 5 bases from V and 1 base from J, with 11 bases between. The CDR3 totals 14 residues. Germline-derived CDR1 and CDR2 are SGHTA and FQGNSA. CDR3 nucleotides: TGTGCCAGCAGCCCGAATCTCAGGAACACTGAAGCTTTCTTT. It is translated as CASSPNLRNTEAFF.

The chain carries TRBV10-1 and TRBJ2-5; 8 bases match TRBD2. Gene TRBJ2-7 matches the end of the DNA better, so the J call may be wrong. Germline V gene sequence: CDR1 WNHNN, CDR2 SYGVQD (reference sequence). The CDR3 spans 13 residues. The CDR3 region has the DNA TGCGCCAGCAGCGGGGGGGCCTTCCTCGAGCAGTACTTC. This codes for CASSGGAFLEQYF.